The rows below give T cell receptor beta chains drawn from one sample of a study of Graves' ophthalmopathy and Graves' hyperthyroidism. MiXCR was run by TCRdb on the multiplex PCR reads, yielding one entry per CDR3 protein. This sample has a few hundred thousand distinct CDR3 sequences, with about 17% found just once. The sample comprised peripheral blood. All receptors come from an adult woman with stable Graves' hyperthyroidism. Each CDR3 is given with its conserved first and last residue. The D gene is left open where the match is weak. Rows may omit the clone size; those that give it use once, few, many or a size class.

size	V	D	J	CDR3	DNA
many	TRBV12-3/TRBV12-4	-	TRBJ2-5	CASSTTGLGGTQYF	TGTGCCAGCAGCACGACAGGCCTCGGTGGGACCCAGTACTTC
many	TRBV29-1	-	TRBJ1-1	CSVKTVNTEAFF	TGCAGCGTCAAGACGGTGAACACTGAAGCTTTCTTT
many	TRBV29-1	-	TRBJ2-2	CSVESEPGELFF	TGCAGCGTCGAATCCGAGCCCGGGGAGCTGTTTTTT
many	TRBV7-2	-	TRBJ2-2	CASSLASGGVNTGELFF	TGTGCCAGCAGCTTAGCTAGCGGAGGGGTAAACACCGGGGAGCTGTTTTTT
-	TRBV19	-	TRBJ1-2	CARHPRDANEKCTF	TGTGCCCGTCATCCGAGGGACGCCAACGAGAAGTGCACCTTC
many	TRBV27	TRBD2	TRBJ2-5	CASGPSGTSGKTQYF	TGTGCCAGCGGACCCTCCGGGACTAGCGGGAAGACCCAGTACTTC
many	TRBV9	-	TRBJ1-5	CASSVGGQGGQPQHF	TGTGCCAGCAGCGTAGGTGGGCAGGGTGGCCAGCCCCAGCATTTT
few	TRBV10-3	-	TRBJ2-1	CAISREPTNEKFF	TGTGCCATCAGTAGGGAACCAACCAATGAGAAGTTCTTC
-	TRBV5-1	TRBD1	TRBJ2-2	CASSLGQGIRNTGELFF	TGCGCCAGCAGCTTGGGACAGGGGATTCGGAACACCGGGGAGCTGTTTTTT
-	TRBV6-2/TRBV6-3	-	TRBJ2-1	CASSPGGALEAYNEQFF	TGTGCCAGCAGCCCTGGGGGGGCCCTGGAGGCCTACAATGAGCAGTTCTTC
-	TRBV20-1	-	TRBJ2-7	CSARDPRWSSYEQYF	TGCAGTGCTAGAGATCCTCGATGGAGCTCCTACGAGCAGTACTTC
many	TRBV2	-	TRBJ1-2	CASSEEWGRDYGYTF	TGTGCCAGCAGTGAAGAATGGGGACGGGACTATGGCTACACCTTC
many	TRBV7-3	-	TRBJ1-2	CASSQGPSNYGYTF	TGTGCCAGCAGCCAGGGGCCTTCTAACTATGGCTACACCTTC
-	TRBV20-1	TRBD2	TRBJ2-2	CSIAGTNTGELFF	TGCAGCATAGCGGGCACCAACACCGGGGAGCTGTTTTTT
many	TRBV28	-	TRBJ2-6	CASRSGTGANVLTF	TGTGCCAGCAGGTCAGGGACTGGGGCCAACGTCCTGACTTTC
-	TRBV20-1	TRBD1	TRBJ2-5	CSATDRTGASKETQYF	TGCAGTGCCACAGATAGGACAGGTGCCTCCAAAGAGACCCAGTACTTC
-	TRBV12-3/TRBV12-4	TRBD1	TRBJ1-1	CASSLVPNRGTTEAFF	TGTGCCAGCAGTTTAGTGCCGAACAGGGGAACCACTGAAGCTTTCTTT
many	TRBV6-2/TRBV6-3	-	TRBJ1-2	CASSTRDYNYGYTF	TGTGCCAGCAGCACTCGGGACTATAACTATGGCTACACCTTC
few	TRBV7-9	TRBD1	TRBJ2-7	CASSPDRAEQYF	TGTGCCAGCAGCCCGGACAGGGCGGAGCAGTACTTC
-	TRBV5-4	TRBD2	TRBJ2-7	CASSSTSGGSLEQYF	TGTGCCAGCAGCTCGACTAGCGGGGGGAGCCTCGAGCAGTACTTC
few	TRBV18	-	TRBJ2-7	CASSPVRRYEQYF	TGTGCCAGCTCACCAGTTAGGCGTTACGAGCAGTACTTC
many	TRBV20-1	TRBD1	TRBJ2-7	CSARRTGEGTYEQYF	TGCAGTGCTAGACGGACAGGGGAGGGCACCTACGAGCAGTACTTC
many	TRBV5-1	-	TRBJ1-1	CASSFSGSPNTEAFF	TGCGCCAGCAGCTTCTCAGGGAGTCCGAACACTGAAGCTTTCTTT
many	TRBV6-1	-	TRBJ2-7	CASSEGDGASYEQYF	TGTGCCAGCAGTGAAGGGGACGGAGCTTCCTACGAGCAGTACTTC
many	TRBV28	-	TRBJ2-7	CASSDRFIYEQYF	TGTGCCAGCAGTGACAGGTTTATCTACGAGCAGTACTTC
many	TRBV10-3	-	TRBJ2-7	CAISESLTRAGHEQYF	TGTGCCATCAGTGAGTCGCTAACAAGAGCGGGCCACGAGCAGTACTTC
many	TRBV6-2/TRBV6-3	TRBD2	TRBJ2-2	CASSYLGLAGLSTGELFF	TGTGCCAGCAGTTACCTCGGACTAGCGGGTCTGAGCACCGGGGAGCTGTTTTTT
few	TRBV7-8	TRBD2	TRBJ2-2	CASTSGPTGELFF	TGTGCCAGCACTAGCGGACCCACCGGGGAGCTGTTTTTT
many	TRBV28	-	TRBJ1-6	CASSRMDRDNSPLHF	TGTGCCAGCAGCCGAATGGACCGAGATAATTCACCCCTCCACTTT
-	TRBV24-1	TRBD2	TRBJ2-2	CATSDSGLAGPITGELFF	TGTGCCACCAGTGATTCGGGACTAGCGGGCCCTATCACCGGGGAGCTGTTTTTT
few	TRBV4-1	-	TRBJ2-2	CASSQDFGWGELFF	TGCGCCAGCAGCCAAGATTTTGGTTGGGGGGAGCTGTTTTTT
many	TRBV7-6	TRBD2	TRBJ2-7	CASKPRGVWDEQYF	TGTGCCAGCAAACCCCGGGGGGTTTGGGACGAGCAGTACTTC
many	TRBV6-1	-	TRBJ1-6	CASLMTGVYSPLHF	TGTGCCAGCCTGATGACAGGTGTTTATTCACCCCTCCACTTT
few	TRBV2	TRBD1	TRBJ2-7	CASSFGQGNEQYF	TGTGCCAGCAGTTTCGGACAGGGAAACGAGCAGTACTTC
many	TRBV14	TRBD2	TRBJ2-7	CASSWVGRGPYEQYF	TGTGCCAGCAGCTGGGTTGGGAGGGGACCCTACGAGCAGTACTTC
many	TRBV28	-	TRBJ1-2	CASSLIAPQGGGYGYTF	TGTGCCAGCAGTTTAATTGCACCCCAGGGTGGGGGATATGGCTACACCTTC
-	TRBV15	TRBD1	TRBJ1-2	CATKPPGQASGYTF	TGTGCCACCAAGCCCCCCGGACAGGCATCTGGCTACACCTTC
-	TRBV6-1	-	TRBJ2-7	CASTILLGGTYEQYF	TGTGCCAGCACCATCCTACTAGGAGGAACCTACGAGCAGTACTTC
many	TRBV20-1	TRBD2	TRBJ2-7	CSARSPKAGVDYEQYF	TGCAGTGCTAGATCCCCCAAAGCGGGGGTCGACTACGAGCAGTACTTC
many	TRBV12-3/TRBV12-4	-	TRBJ2-5	CASRHRTGRGETQYF	TGTGCCAGCAGACACAGGACAGGGAGGGGAGAGACCCAGTACTTC
-	TRBV27	TRBD1	TRBJ1-2	CASSIYRGSGYTF	TGTGCCAGCAGTATATACAGGGGATCTGGCTACACCTTC
-	TRBV11-2	TRBD2	TRBJ2-2	CASSFLAGGPIGELFF	TGTGCCAGCAGCTTCCTAGCGGGGGGGCCAATCGGGGAGCTGTTTTTT
many	TRBV7-2	TRBD2	TRBJ2-7	CASSLEPGGRGQYF	TGTGCCAGCAGCTTAGAGCCCGGAGGGAGGGGACAGTACTTC
-	TRBV7-2	TRBD1	TRBJ2-7	CASSLGYWSGQGNEQYF	TGTGCCAGCAGCTTAGGCTACTGGTCGGGACAGGGCAACGAGCAGTACTTC
many	TRBV27	-	TRBJ1-2	CASTRVGQGPYGYTF	TGTGCCAGCACCCGGGTGGGGCAGGGCCCCTATGGCTACACCTTC